The clone carrying this T cell receptor beta chain turned up a few times. Antigen unknown. The data belong to a study of T cells after yellow fever vaccination. Study-wide background: With SMART-Seq v4 Ultra Low Input, the fractions containing low cell numbers were prepared.

It was through 5'RACE template switching that TCR cDNA was made, with a universal primer site and UMIs added. A single record per CDR3 protein comes from TCRdb applying MiXCR to the 5' RACE reads. The sample carries hundreds of thousands of distinct CDR3 sequences, 17% recorded once. Study-wide results and caveats: Most primary-vaccination clones recurred post-booster (around 95% CD4, about 90% CD8). Abundant contaminating clonotypes from the bulk population could appear in FACS-sorted repertoires.

This CDR3 is built from 15 residues. Germline CDR1 and CDR2: SGHRS and YFSETQ. V lost 4 bases, J lost 4 bases, and 14 bases lay in between. Sequences were derived from PBMCs, sampled about 5 days after the first yellow fever vaccination. The rearrangement links TRBV5-1 to TRBJ1-4; D is perhaps TRBD1 (5 bases). This sequence originates from a man between 18 and 29 years old who received the YFV17D yellow fever vaccine. The CDR3 coding sequence is TGCGCCAGCAGCCACGACAGAGCATATAATGAAAAACTGTTTTTT. It codes for CASSHDRAYNEKLFF.